The 27 T cell receptor beta chains below were found in one sample sequenced in a study of CD8 T cells in ankylosing spondylitis. TCRdb ran MiXCR on the 5' RACE reads and lists one entry per CDR3 protein. The sample yields around 150,000 distinct CDR3 sequences, more than 40% seen once. Sequencing was performed on synovial fluid, either unsorted or a sorted T cell fraction (not recorded which). These receptors all come from a male donor with ankylosing spondylitis.

V gene TRBV24-1 combines with J gene TRBJ2-1; 13 bases match TRBD2. V was clipped by 1 base and J by 8 bases; unmatched bases: 7. Germline CDR1 reads KGHDR; CDR2 reads SFDVKD. This CDR3 has 17 residues. CDR3 DNA: TGTGCCACCAGTGATTTCCGGACTAGCGGGAGATACGATGAGCAGTTCTTC. Protein product: CATSDFRTSGRYDEQFF.

This clonotype turned up a few times. The rearrangement joins TRBV5-1 to TRBJ1-2, with D maybe TRBD1 (6 bases). The CDR3 length is 15 residues. V lost 2 bases and J lost 5, with 16 bases in between. Germline loops: CDR1 SGHRS, CDR2 YFSETQ. This CDR3 is CASSLRQDGGYGYTF. CDR3 DNA: TGCGCCAGCAGCTTACGACAGGACGGGGGATATGGCTACACCTTC.

The chain carries TRBV27 and TRBJ1-6; D not resolved. Trimming removed 0 bases from V and 7 bases from J, with 10 bases in between. Germline V CDR1 and CDR2: MNHEY, SMNVEV (reference sequence). The CDR3 has 15 amino acids. The CDR3 nucleotides read TGTGCCAGCAGTTTATCGAGGGCTGGAAATTCACCCCTCCACTTT. This translates into CASSLSRAGNSPLHF.

V gene TRBV4-1 combines with J gene TRBJ2-7; 15 bases match TRBD2. This CDR3 is built from 19 residues. The junction had 14 bases not matched to a gene; V was cut back by 3 bases and J by 5 bases. CDR1 is MGHRA and CDR2 is YSYEKL in the germline V gene. The DNA for the CDR3 is TGCGCCAGCAGCCATCTAGGACTAGCGGGAGGGCCTACTCCTAACGAGCAGTACTTC. Protein: CASSHLGLAGGPTPNEQYF.

In this sample, this clonotype turned up a few times. The CDR3 region is CASSFQRGESYGYTF. CDR3 bases: TGTGCCAGCAGCTTCCAGCGGGGGGAAAGCTATGGCTACACCTTC. This chain links TRBV7-9 with TRBJ1-2; D is possibly TRBD1 (5 bases). This CDR3 comprises 15 residues. CDR1 is SEHNR, CDR2 FQNEAQ, per germline (reference sequence). With 3 bases removed from V and 4 bases from J, the gap between germline ends came to 15 bases.

V is TRBV7-2 and J is TRBJ2-2; 8 bases line up with TRBD2. V was pared by 0 bases and J by 5 bases, with 17 bases of the junction left unmatched. CDR3 length: 20 amino acids. Germline values: CDR1 SGHTA, CDR2 FQGNSA. CDR3: CASSLAAISLLADTTGELFF. The DNA of the CDR3 is TGTGCCAGCAGCTTAGCAGCGATTAGTCTACTAGCGGATACTACCGGGGAGCTGTTTTTT.

The chain recombines TRBV10-3 with TRBJ1-1; TRBD1 matches at 7 bases. This CDR3 is built from 18 residues. V was pared by 8 bases and J by 0 bases, with 18 bases of the junction left unmatched. The V gene's germline CDR1 is ENHRY and CDR2 SYGVKD. The CDR3, as DNA: TGTGCCATCGCTGGGAAGGCCCCGGGACAGTTCTTGAACACTGAAGCTTTCTTT. As protein: CAIAGKAPGQFLNTEAFF.

This clonotype was seen a few times. The CDR3 loop is CASSNLQGPYEQYF. CDR3 sequence (DNA): TGTGCCAGCAGTAATCTACAGGGCCCCTACGAGCAGTACTTC. This chain links TRBV6-1 with TRBJ2-7; the D gene is possibly TRBD1 (6 bases). In germline, CDR1 is MNHNS, CDR2 SASEGT. The length of the CDR3 is 14 residues. V lost 5 bases, J lost 2 bases, and 13 bases lay in between.

This clonotype appeared a few times. V and J are TRBV20-1 and TRBJ2-3; 11 nucleotides agree with TRBD2. Germline loops: CDR1 DFQATT, CDR2 SNEGSKA (reference sequence). The trim removed 6 bases at V and 1 base at J, leaving 3 bases unmatched. CDR3 size: 14 residues. The CDR3 loop reads CSAPTSGGTDTQYF. The CDR3 DNA reads as TGCAGTGCCCCGACTAGCGGGGGCACAGATACGCAGTATTTT.

The chain couples TRBV7-9 to TRBJ2-3; weak D call: TRBD1 (6 bases). The CDR3 contains 16 residues. Trimming removed 5 bases at V and 2 bases at J, with 17 bases between. Germline loops: CDR1 SEHNR, CDR2 FQNEAQ (reference sequence). Written as DNA, the CDR3 is TGTGCCAGCAGCACCCAGGGGTATTCTTACACAGATACGCAGTATTTT. It yields the protein CASSTQGYSYTDTQYF.

This clonotype was observed a few times. The chain links TRBV6-2 or TRBV6-3 to TRBJ1-2; TRBD1 might be the D (6 bases). In germline, CDR1 is MNHEY, CDR2 SVGEGT. The CDR3 covers 16 residues. V lost 0 bases, J lost 4 bases, and 15 bases lay in between. Here the CDR3 reads CASSYSSRQAIYGYTF. The CDR3 coding sequence is TGTGCCAGCAGTTACTCCTCTCGACAGGCGATCTATGGCTACACCTTC.

CDR3 sequence reads: CASSIVAGIAKNIQYF. DNA for the CDR3: TGTGCCAGTAGTATAGTGGCAGGGATAGCCAAAAACATTCAGTACTTC. The rearrangement joins TRBV19 to TRBJ2-4; D may be TRBD1 (5 bases). The CDR3 runs 16 residues. Germline values: CDR1 LNHDA, CDR2 SQIVND (reference sequence). The V end lost 1 base, the J end lost 0 bases, and 10 bases lay between the germline ends.

This clonotype has only a few counts. The chain joins TRBV27 to TRBJ2-3; the D is unclear. Germline V lookup: CDR1 MNHEY, CDR2 SMNVEV (reference sequence). The CDR3 sequence is 15 residues long. Trimming took off 5 bases at V and 1 base at J, with 13 bases between the two ends. The CDR3 nucleotides are TGTGCCAGCAGTATGTCGGCAGAGGGCACAGATACGCAGTATTTT. Its translation is CASSMSAEGTDTQYF.

This chain connects TRBV9 to TRBJ1-5; no definite D call. CDR1 and CDR2 from the germline V gene are SGDLS and YYNGEE. V was cut by 3 bases and J by 5 bases, with 0 bases left in between. This CDR3 is 10 amino acids long. CDR3 sequence reads: CASSDQPQHF. The CDR3 coding sequence is TGTGCCAGCAGCGATCAGCCCCAGCATTTT.

The sample holds many counts of this clonotype. The V call is TRBV28, the J call TRBJ2-7; D remains unclear. CDR3 length: 15 residues. V shed 3 bases and J shed 0 bases, with 12 bases lying between them. The V gene's germline CDR1 is MDHEN and CDR2 SYDVKM. CDR3 amino acids: CASSLQPASSYEQYF. The CDR3 nucleotides are TGTGCCAGCAGTTTGCAACCTGCCAGCTCCTACGAGCAGTACTTC.

This clonotype occurred a few times. This chain links TRBV4-2 with TRBJ1-1; D gene unclear. Between the trimmed V and J ends, which lost 5 bases and 7 bases, there was a span of 17 bases. CDR3 length equals 14 residues. Looked up from germline, CDR1 is LGHNA and CDR2 is YNFKEQ. Here the CDR3 DNA reads TGTGCCAGCAGCTTCTACGACCGATCTTATGAAGCTTTCTTT. It is translated as CASSFYDRSYEAFF.

This clonotype is medium-sized by share. The rearrangement joins TRBV10-3 to TRBJ2-7; D is perhaps TRBD1 (6 bases). Germline V gene data show CDR1 as ENHRY and CDR2 as SYGVKD. The CDR3 runs 13 residues. Trimming left V 3 bases short and J 3 bases short, with 9 bases between. The CDR3, as DNA: TGTGCCATCAGTGACGGGACACGCTACGAGCAGTACTTC. Translation: CAISDGTRYEQYF.

The rearrangement joins TRBV25-1 to TRBJ1-2; 11 bases map to TRBD1. V was pared by 4 bases and J by 1 base, with 11 bases of the junction left unmatched. The CDR3 extends over 18 amino acids. In germline, CDR1 is MGHDK, CDR2 SYGVNS. The CDR3 loop is CASSGEGRTGGINYGYTF. The CDR3 DNA follows: TGTGCCAGCAGTGGTGAAGGGAGGACAGGGGGCATTAACTATGGCTACACCTTC.

This sequence joins TRBV2 and TRBJ2-7; tentatively, D is TRBD1 (6 bases). Germline loops: CDR1 SNHLY, CDR2 FYNNEI. Trimming left V 2 bases short and J 2 bases short, with 16 bases between. The CDR3 has 16 amino acids. CDR3 in amino acids: CASSETPTGFPYEQYF. In DNA, the CDR3 is TGTGCCAGCAGTGAAACTCCAACAGGGTTTCCCTACGAGCAGTACTTC.

This clonotype was seen a single time. V gene TRBV4-1 combines with J gene TRBJ2-2, with D tentatively TRBD1 (5 bases). The CDR3 length is 18 residues. Looked up from germline, CDR1 is MGHRA and CDR2 is YSYEKL. V was cut by 1 base and J by 6 bases, with 21 bases left in between. CDR3 in amino acids: CASSQAPAESLGAGELFF. CDR3 nucleotides: TGCGCCAGCAGCCAAGCCCCAGCAGAAAGTTTAGGGGCCGGGGAGCTGTTTTTT.

This clonotype was observed a single time. This chain links TRBV12-3 or TRBV12-4 with TRBJ2-5; no firm D call. Trimming cost V 5 bases and J 2 bases, with 6 bases left between them. The CDR3 is 12 amino acids. The CDR3 DNA reads TGTGCCAGCAGTGAGGAGCAAGAGACCCAGTACTTC. Protein sequence: CASSEEQETQYF.

This clonotype showed up just a few times. V is TRBV4-3 and J is TRBJ2-1; 8 bases line up with TRBD2. This CDR3 comprises 17 residues. Germline lookup yields CDR1 LGHNA and CDR2 YSLEER. J was trimmed by 3 bases and V by 0 bases; bases with no gene match: 7. CDR3 region: CASSQDEAGAYYNEQFF. DNA for the CDR3: TGCGCCAGCAGCCAAGACGAAGCGGGAGCTTACTACAATGAGCAGTTCTTC.

This clonotype was seen ten or more times. The rearrangement uses TRBV27 and TRBJ2-7, with 9 bases that match TRBD1. Germline loops: CDR1 MNHEY, CDR2 SMNVEV (reference sequence). The CDR3 sequence is 13 residues long. With V trimmed by 6 bases and J by 5 bases, 5 bases remained unmatched. The CDR3 coding sequence is TGTGCCAGCAGAACAGGGGGCAGCGACGAGCAGTACTTC. Its protein is CASRTGGSDEQYF.

The chain is built from TRBV10-3 and TRBJ2-3; 12 bases agree with TRBD2. The CDR3 extends over 15 amino acids. The V gene's germline CDR1 is ENHRY and CDR2 SYGVKD. V lost 8 bases and J lost 7; bases outside the gene matches: 10. The CDR3 region has the DNA TGTGCCATCGGGAGACTAGCGGGGGCCATATATACGCAGTATTTT. Amino acid sequence: CAIGRLAGAIYTQYF.

The chain is built from TRBV25-1 and TRBJ1-6, with TRBD1 identical over 9 bases. Germline lookup yields CDR1 MGHDK and CDR2 SYGVNS. The CDR3 has 16 residues. After removal of 5 bases from V and 6 bases from J, the junction contained 8 bases not matched to a gene. CDR3 region: CASSPGTGFPNSPLHF. The CDR3 DNA sequence: TGTGCCAGCAGTCCCGGGACAGGGTTTCCTAATTCACCCCTCCACTTT.

The rearrangement uses TRBV4-3 and TRBJ2-2; D call uncertain. With 3 bases removed from V and 3 bases from J, the gap between germline ends came to 8 bases. Germline V gives CDR1 LGHNA, CDR2 YSLEER. The CDR3 runs to 14 residues. CDR3: CASSQGLYTGELFF. The DNA for the CDR3 is TGCGCCAGCAGCCAGGGCCTTTACACCGGGGAGCTGTTTTTT.

This clonotype was detected a few times. The DNA for the CDR3 is TGTGCCAGCTCACCACGCAGGCGACCACGAATCTCTGGAAACACCATATATTTT. Protein sequence: CASSPRRRPRISGNTIYF. The chain employs TRBV18 and TRBJ1-3; unclear D gene. Trimming took off 1 base at V and 0 bases at J, with 16 bases between the two ends. The germline CDR1 and CDR2 sequences are KGHSH and LQKENI. CDR3 length equals 18 residues.